Listed below are T cell receptor beta chains from one sample, sequenced in a study of blood T cell repertoires in COVID-19. Clones were read by immunoSEQ multiplex PCR, and TCRdb kept only the in-frame ones, dropping some. Of 200,000 to 250,000 clones in the sample, about nine tenths were seen once. Sequenced input: PBMCs or T cells enriched from blood (not recorded which). The receptors come from a woman in her forties or fifties in a cohort exposed to, infected with or recovered from COVID-19 (not recorded which). The CDR3 runs from the conserved cysteine through the conserved F or W. Fields, in order: clone size, V gene, D gene, J gene, CDR3 DNA, CDR3 protein. A D gene is named only where the DNA matches it firmly. Size is omitted from some rows. Given values are once, few, many or a class for expanded clones.

clone_size: .
v_call: TRBV19
d_call: .
j_call: TRBJ1-3
cdr3_nt: TGTGCCAGCGGTAGTGGGGCAGACTCTGGAAACACCATATATTTT
cdr3_aa: CASGSGADSGNTIYF

clone_size: .
v_call: TRBV9
d_call: TRBD2
j_call: TRBJ2-3
cdr3_nt: TGTGCCAGCAGCCCCACCTCCGGGACTAGCCCTGCTTGGGATACGCAGTATTTT
cdr3_aa: CASSPTSGTSPAWDTQYF

clone_size: .
v_call: TRBV12-3/TRBV12-4
d_call: .
j_call: TRBJ1-1
cdr3_nt: TGTGCCAGCTCATCAGGGCGAAAAGCTTTCTTT
cdr3_aa: CASSSGRKAFF

clone_size: .
v_call: TRBV28
d_call: .
j_call: TRBJ2-7
cdr3_nt: TGTGCCAGCAGTCAACCGGGACAAGGGGCCTACGAGCAGTACTTC
cdr3_aa: CASSQPGQGAYEQYF

clone_size: .
v_call: TRBV28
d_call: .
j_call: TRBJ2-5
cdr3_nt: TGTGCCAGCGTATTTACAGGGAAGGCGGAGACCCAGTACTTC
cdr3_aa: CASVFTGKAETQYF

clone_size: .
v_call: TRBV30
d_call: TRBD1
j_call: TRBJ1-1
cdr3_nt: TGTGCCTGGGATCTCGAGGGACAGGGTTTTACTGAAGCTTTCTTT
cdr3_aa: CAWDLEGQGFTEAFF

clone_size: .
v_call: TRBV7-8
d_call: TRBD1
j_call: TRBJ1-1
cdr3_nt: TGTGCCAGCAGCTTAGGGGGGGCAGGGGGAACCACTGAAGCTTTCTTT
cdr3_aa: CASSLGGAGGTTEAFF

clone_size: once
v_call: TRBV3-1/TRBV3-2
d_call: TRBD1
j_call: TRBJ1-1
cdr3_nt: TGTGCCAGCAGCCCACGACAGGGTTCTGAAGCTTTCTTT
cdr3_aa: CASSPRQGSEAFF

clone_size: .
v_call: TRBV6-5
d_call: TRBD2
j_call: TRBJ2-7
cdr3_nt: TGTGCCAGCAGTCACGGGGGGGTAACGTACGAGCAGTACTTC
cdr3_aa: CASSHGGVTYEQYF

clone_size: .
v_call: TRBV7-9
d_call: TRBD2
j_call: TRBJ2-3
cdr3_nt: TGTGCCAGCAGCTTAGGCGTGATTACTAGCGGCCGCACAGATACGCAGTATTTT
cdr3_aa: CASSLGVITSGRTDTQYF

clone_size: .
v_call: TRBV7-2
d_call: .
j_call: TRBJ2-3
cdr3_nt: TGTGCCAGCAGCTTGGCCCAGCTGCGAGGTAGGACAGATACGCAGTATTTT
cdr3_aa: CASSLAQLRGRTDTQYF

clone_size: .
v_call: TRBV6-5
d_call: TRBD1
j_call: TRBJ1-2
cdr3_nt: TGTGCCACCCAGACAGGGGATAACTATGGCTACACCTTC
cdr3_aa: CATQTGDNYGYTF

clone_size: .
v_call: TRBV19
d_call: .
j_call: TRBJ1-4
cdr3_nt: TGTGCCAGTAGTATAGTTGGCCTCTCGAATGAAAAACTGTTTTTT
cdr3_aa: CASSIVGLSNEKLFF

clone_size: once
v_call: TRBV5-4
d_call: .
j_call: TRBJ1-3
cdr3_nt: TGTGCCAGCAGCTTACAGGTCGTCGCGGGGTCTGGAAACACCATATATTTT
cdr3_aa: CASSLQVVAGSGNTIYF

clone_size: .
v_call: TRBV6-5
d_call: TRBD1
j_call: TRBJ1-2
cdr3_nt: TGTGCCAGCACCACCACAGGGGGCGACTATGGCTACACCTTC
cdr3_aa: CASTTTGGDYGYTF

clone_size: .
v_call: TRBV2
d_call: TRBD1
j_call: TRBJ2-5
cdr3_nt: TGTGCCAGCACTGAACAGGGGGTGCTAATTGAGACCCAGTACTTC
cdr3_aa: CASTEQGVLIETQYF

clone_size: .
v_call: TRBV19
d_call: TRBD2
j_call: TRBJ2-5
cdr3_nt: TGTGCCAGTAGGAAAGCGGGGGCTGAGACCCAGTACTTC
cdr3_aa: CASRKAGAETQYF

clone_size: .
v_call: TRBV7-8
d_call: .
j_call: TRBJ1-1
cdr3_nt: TGTGCCAGCAGCTTAGTCCGGGGATCGGCTGAAGCTTTCTTT
cdr3_aa: CASSLVRGSAEAFF

clone_size: .
v_call: TRBV30
d_call: .
j_call: TRBJ1-6
cdr3_nt: TGTGCCTGGAGTGTACAAATTTTTAATTCACCCCTCCACTTT
cdr3_aa: CAWSVQIFNSPLHF

clone_size: .
v_call: TRBV10-3
d_call: TRBD1
j_call: TRBJ2-3
cdr3_nt: TGTGCCATCAGTGAGGGCAGGGGGCACGTCACAGATACGCAGTATTTT
cdr3_aa: CAISEGRGHVTDTQYF

clone_size: .
v_call: TRBV21-1
d_call: .
j_call: TRBJ2-3
cdr3_nt: TGTGCCAGCAGCACTCCCAAGGGGGGGGGTTCCACAGATACGCAGTATTTT
cdr3_aa: CASSTPKGGGSTDTQYF

clone_size: .
v_call: TRBV20-1
d_call: .
j_call: TRBJ1-2
cdr3_nt: TGCAGTGCTTCTCCTGGCTACACCTTC
cdr3_aa: CSASPGYTF

clone_size: .
v_call: TRBV7-2
d_call: TRBD2
j_call: TRBJ2-5
cdr3_nt: TGTGCCAGCAGCCCATGGACTAGCGTGGAGACCCAGTACTTC
cdr3_aa: CASSPWTSVETQYF

clone_size: .
v_call: TRBV7-2
d_call: .
j_call: TRBJ1-2
cdr3_nt: TGTGCCAGCAGCTTAGAGAGGTTCAGTGGCTACACCTTC
cdr3_aa: CASSLERFSGYTF

clone_size: .
v_call: TRBV4-3
d_call: TRBD2
j_call: TRBJ2-1
cdr3_nt: TGCGCCAGCAGCCAAGATCCTCTAGCGGGGGTATTCAATGAGCAGTTCTTC
cdr3_aa: CASSQDPLAGVFNEQFF

clone_size: .
v_call: TRBV6-5
d_call: TRBD1
j_call: TRBJ1-1
cdr3_nt: TGTGCCAGCAGACCCGGACAGGGGGTCCCTGAAGCTTTCTTT
cdr3_aa: CASRPGQGVPEAFF

clone_size: .
v_call: TRBV5-1
d_call: .
j_call: TRBJ1-6
cdr3_nt: TGCGCCAGCAGCTTGGCCCGTAACCGGAATTCACCCCTCCACTTT
cdr3_aa: CASSLARNRNSPLHF

clone_size: .
v_call: TRBV5-1
d_call: TRBD1
j_call: TRBJ2-7
cdr3_nt: TGCGCCAGCAGCCTCGGACAGGGGAAGGGCGAGCAGTACTTC
cdr3_aa: CASSLGQGKGEQYF